This TCR beta chain is drawn from a study of blood T cell repertoires in COVID-19. Produced via immunoSEQ multiplex PCR; TCRdb's table is partial and in-frame only. The sample has 250,000 or so clones; nearly 85% are singletons. CDR1 and CDR2 from the germline V gene are SNHLY and FYNNEI. J lost 6 bases, V lost 7 bases, and 6 bases had no gene match. This CDR3 has 13 amino acids. Sequenced sample: peripheral blood. The clonotype originates from a human donor in a cohort sampled during active COVID-19. The V gene is TRBV2, the J gene TRBJ1-3; 7 bases agree with TRBD1. CDR3 coding DNA: TGTGCCAGCACCCGGGACAGTCAAAACACCATATATTTT. Translated, it gives CASTRDSQNTIYF.